This TCR beta chain came from a study of long-term antiretroviral therapy in people with HIV. Regarding the study as a whole: Transplant-donor-level diversity was not reached after ART, though diversity increased. In HIV, the repertoires covered a tighter span of CDR3 lengths than in controls.

About this clone: What it binds is not known.

At survey level, the immunoSEQ assay was run in its v3.0 version. Using immunoSEQ multiplex PCR, the repertoire was profiled, and TCRdb retains in-frame clones only, with some absent. In the table there are some 30,000 clones, nearly 90% of which are singletons. Sampling of each donor yielded at least one pre-ART PBMC sample and at least two post-ART PBMC samples. The CDR3 is 14 residues long. Per germline, CDR1 SGHDT and CDR2 YYEEEE. V lost 2 bases, J lost 6 bases, and 14 bases lay in between. The chain joins TRBV5-6 to TRBJ1-1, with D uncertain. This clonotype originated in a man younger than 35 with HIV. Sequencing was performed on unsorted PBMCs, taken 1.1 years after starting antiretroviral therapy. The DNA for the CDR3 is TGTGCCAGCAGCTTTCAGGTCCCGGGGTCTGAAGCTTTCTTT. Encoded protein: CASSFQVPGSEAFF.